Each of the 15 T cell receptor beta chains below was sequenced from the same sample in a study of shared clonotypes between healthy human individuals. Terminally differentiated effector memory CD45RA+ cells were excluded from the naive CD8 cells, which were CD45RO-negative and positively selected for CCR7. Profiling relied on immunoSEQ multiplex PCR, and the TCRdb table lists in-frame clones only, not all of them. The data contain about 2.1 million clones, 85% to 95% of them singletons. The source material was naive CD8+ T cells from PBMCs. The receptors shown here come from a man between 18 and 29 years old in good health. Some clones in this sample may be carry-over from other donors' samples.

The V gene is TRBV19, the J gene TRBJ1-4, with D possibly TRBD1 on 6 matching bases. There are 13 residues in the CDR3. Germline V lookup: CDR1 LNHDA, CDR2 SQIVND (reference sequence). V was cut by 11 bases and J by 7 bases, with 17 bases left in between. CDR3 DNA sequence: TGTGCCGGCGCCGCAGGGGCGGGTGAAAAACTGTTTTTT. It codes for CAGAAGAGEKLFF.

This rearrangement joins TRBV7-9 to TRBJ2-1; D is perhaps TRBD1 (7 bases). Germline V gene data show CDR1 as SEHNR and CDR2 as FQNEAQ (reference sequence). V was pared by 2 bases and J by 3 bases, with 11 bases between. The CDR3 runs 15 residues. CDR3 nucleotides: TGTGCCAGCAGCTTATCAGGGGGGCTCTACAATGAGCAGTTCTTC. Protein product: CASSLSGGLYNEQFF.

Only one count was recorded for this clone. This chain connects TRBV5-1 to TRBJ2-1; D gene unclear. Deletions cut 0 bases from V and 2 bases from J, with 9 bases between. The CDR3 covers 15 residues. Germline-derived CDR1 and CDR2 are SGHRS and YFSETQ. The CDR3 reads CASSLAFGTYNEQFF. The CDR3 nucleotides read TGCGCCAGCAGCTTGGCTTTCGGTACCTACAATGAGCAGTTCTTC.

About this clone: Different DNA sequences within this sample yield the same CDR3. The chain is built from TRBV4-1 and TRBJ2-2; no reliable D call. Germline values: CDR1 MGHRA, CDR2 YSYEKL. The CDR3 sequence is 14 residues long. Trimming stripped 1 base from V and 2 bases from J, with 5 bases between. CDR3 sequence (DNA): TGCGCCAGCAGCCAAGTTCGTAACACCGGGGAGCTGTTTTTT. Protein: CASSQVRNTGELFF.

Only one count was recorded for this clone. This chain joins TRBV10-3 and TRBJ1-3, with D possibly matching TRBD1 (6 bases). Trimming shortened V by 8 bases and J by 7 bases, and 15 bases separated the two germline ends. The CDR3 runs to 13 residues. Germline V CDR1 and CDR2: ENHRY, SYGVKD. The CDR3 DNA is TGTGCCATCCCGGGGGGCGCAGGGAACACCATATATTTT. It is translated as CAIPGGAGNTIYF.

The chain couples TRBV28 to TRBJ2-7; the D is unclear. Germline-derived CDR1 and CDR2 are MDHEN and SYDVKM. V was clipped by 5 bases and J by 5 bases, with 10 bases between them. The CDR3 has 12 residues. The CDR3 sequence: CASSPIRDEQYF. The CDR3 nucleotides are TGTGCCAGCAGTCCTATCCGTGACGAGCAGTACTTC.

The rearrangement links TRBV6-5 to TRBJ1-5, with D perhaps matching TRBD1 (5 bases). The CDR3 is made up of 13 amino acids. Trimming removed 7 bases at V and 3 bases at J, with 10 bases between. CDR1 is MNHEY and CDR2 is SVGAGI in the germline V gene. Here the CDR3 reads CASTDSPNQPQHF. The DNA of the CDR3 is TGTGCCAGCACCGACAGCCCCAATCAGCCCCAGCATTTT.

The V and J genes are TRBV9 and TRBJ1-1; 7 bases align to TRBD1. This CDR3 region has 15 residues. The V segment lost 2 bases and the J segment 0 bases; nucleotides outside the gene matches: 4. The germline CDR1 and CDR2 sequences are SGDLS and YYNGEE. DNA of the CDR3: TGTGCCAGCAGCGTCCCGGGACAGATGAACACTGAAGCTTTCTTT. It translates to CASSVPGQMNTEAFF.

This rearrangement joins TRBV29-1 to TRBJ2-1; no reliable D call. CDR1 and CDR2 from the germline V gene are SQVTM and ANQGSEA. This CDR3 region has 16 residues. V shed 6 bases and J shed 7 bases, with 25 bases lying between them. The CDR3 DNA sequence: TGCAGCGTCGCCACCCCCCAGATTCAAGGTAGGAATGAGCAGTTCTTC. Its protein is CSVATPQIQGRNEQFF.

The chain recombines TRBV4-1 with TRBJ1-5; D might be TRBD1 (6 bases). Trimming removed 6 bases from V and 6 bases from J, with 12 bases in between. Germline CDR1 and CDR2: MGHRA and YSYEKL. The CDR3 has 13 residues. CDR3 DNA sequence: TGCGCCAGCAGTTACAGGGCGGGTCAGCCCCAGCATTTT. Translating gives CASSYRAGQPQHF.

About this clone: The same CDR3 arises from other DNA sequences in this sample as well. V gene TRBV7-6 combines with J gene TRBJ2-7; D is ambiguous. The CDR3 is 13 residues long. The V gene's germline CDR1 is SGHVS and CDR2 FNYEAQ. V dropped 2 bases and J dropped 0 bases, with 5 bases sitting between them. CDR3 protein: CASSLSGSYEQYF. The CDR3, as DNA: TGTGCCAGCAGCTTATCAGGCTCCTACGAGCAGTACTTC.

CDR3 in amino acids: CAISEALQGNPMGFF. CDR3 bases: TGTGCCATCAGTGAGGCTCTACAGGGGAACCCCATGGGATTCTTT. J is TRBJ1-1 and V is TRBV10-3; 7 bases match TRBD1. J lost 14 bases, V lost 2 bases, and 17 bases had no gene match. This CDR3 region has 15 residues. The germline V gene has CDR1 ENHRY and CDR2 SYGVKD.

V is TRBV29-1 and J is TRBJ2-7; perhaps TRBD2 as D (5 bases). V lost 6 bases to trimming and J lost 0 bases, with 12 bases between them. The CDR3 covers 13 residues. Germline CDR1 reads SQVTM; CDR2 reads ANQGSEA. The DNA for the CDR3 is TGCAGCGTGTGCTCGGGATCCTCCTACGAGCAGTACTTC. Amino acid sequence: CSVCSGSSYEQYF.

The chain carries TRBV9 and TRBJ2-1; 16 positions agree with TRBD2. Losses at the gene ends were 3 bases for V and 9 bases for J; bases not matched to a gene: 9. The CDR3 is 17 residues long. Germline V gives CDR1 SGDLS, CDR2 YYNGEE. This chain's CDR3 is CASSDPGTSGREVEQFF. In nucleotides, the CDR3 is TGTGCCAGCAGCGACCCCGGGACTAGCGGGAGGGAAGTTGAGCAGTTCTTC.

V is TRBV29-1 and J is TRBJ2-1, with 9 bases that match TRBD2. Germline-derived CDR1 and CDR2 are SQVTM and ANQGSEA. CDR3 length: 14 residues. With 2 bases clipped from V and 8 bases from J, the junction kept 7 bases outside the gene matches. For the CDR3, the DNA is TGCAGCGTTGAACGGCGGGAGGGCCAGTATGAGCAGTTCTTC. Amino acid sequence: CSVERREGQYEQFF.